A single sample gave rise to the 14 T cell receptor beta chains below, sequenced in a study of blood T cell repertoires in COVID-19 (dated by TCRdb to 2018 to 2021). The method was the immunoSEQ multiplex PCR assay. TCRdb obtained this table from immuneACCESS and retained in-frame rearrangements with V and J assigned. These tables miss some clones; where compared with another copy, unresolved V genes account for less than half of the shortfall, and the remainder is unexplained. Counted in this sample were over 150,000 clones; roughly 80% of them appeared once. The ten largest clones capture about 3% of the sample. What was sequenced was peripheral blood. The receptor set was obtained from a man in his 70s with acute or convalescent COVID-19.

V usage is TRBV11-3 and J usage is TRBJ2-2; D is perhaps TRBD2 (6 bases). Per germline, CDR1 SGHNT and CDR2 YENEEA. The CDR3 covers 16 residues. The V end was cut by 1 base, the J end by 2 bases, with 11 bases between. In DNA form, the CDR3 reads TGTGCCAGCAGCTTAGCGGCGGGGACTAACACCGGGGAGCTGTTTTTT. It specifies CASSLAAGTNTGELFF.

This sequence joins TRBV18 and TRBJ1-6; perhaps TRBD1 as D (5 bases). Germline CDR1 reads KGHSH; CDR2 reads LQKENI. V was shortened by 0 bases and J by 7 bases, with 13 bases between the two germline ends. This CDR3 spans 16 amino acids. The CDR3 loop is CASSPPGRVNNSPLHF. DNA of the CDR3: TGTGCCAGCTCACCACCGGGCAGGGTGAACAATTCACCCCTCCACTTT.

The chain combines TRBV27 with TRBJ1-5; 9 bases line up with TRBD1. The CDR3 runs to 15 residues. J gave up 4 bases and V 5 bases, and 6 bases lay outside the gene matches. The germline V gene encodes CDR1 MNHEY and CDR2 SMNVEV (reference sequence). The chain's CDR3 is CASSPQTGGNQPQHF. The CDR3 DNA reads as TGTGCCAGCAGTCCCCAGACAGGGGGGAATCAGCCCCAGCATTTT.

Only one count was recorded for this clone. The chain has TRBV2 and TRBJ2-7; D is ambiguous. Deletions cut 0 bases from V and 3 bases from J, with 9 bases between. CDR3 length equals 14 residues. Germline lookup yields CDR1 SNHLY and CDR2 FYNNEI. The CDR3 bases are TGTGCCAGCAGTGAAGCTATGGCAGGCTACGAGCAGTACTTC. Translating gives CASSEAMAGYEQYF.

CDR3 sequence: CASSPNLDTQYF. In DNA, the CDR3 is TGTGCCAGCAGCCCTAATTTAGATACGCAGTATTTT. The rearrangement links TRBV5-4 to TRBJ2-3; D is ambiguous. The CDR3 totals 12 residues. Deletions cut 4 bases from V and 5 bases from J, with 8 bases between. CDR1 is SGHNT, CDR2 YYREEE, per germline (reference sequence).

CDR3 bases: TGTGCCACCAGTAGAGCGGGAGGGCAAATTAAGTCGTCCTACGAGCAGTACTTC. Its protein is CATSRAGGQIKSSYEQYF. The J gene is TRBJ2-7, the V gene TRBV24-1; 10 bases match TRBD2. Germline CDR1 is KGHDR and CDR2 is SFDVKD. This CDR3 comprises 18 residues. J was trimmed by 1 base and V by 6 bases; bases with no gene match: 14.

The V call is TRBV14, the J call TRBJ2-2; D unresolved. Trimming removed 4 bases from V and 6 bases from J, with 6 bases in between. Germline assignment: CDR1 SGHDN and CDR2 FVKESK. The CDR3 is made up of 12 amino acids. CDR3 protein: CASSPQAGELFF. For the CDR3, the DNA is TGTGCCAGCAGCCCCCAGGCCGGGGAGCTGTTTTTT.

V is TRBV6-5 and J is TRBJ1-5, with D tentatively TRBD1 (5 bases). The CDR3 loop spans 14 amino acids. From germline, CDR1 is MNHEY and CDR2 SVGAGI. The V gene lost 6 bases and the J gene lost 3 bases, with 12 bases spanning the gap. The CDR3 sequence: CASRNQGTNQPQHF. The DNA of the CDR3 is TGTGCCAGCAGAAATCAGGGTACCAATCAGCCCCAGCATTTT.

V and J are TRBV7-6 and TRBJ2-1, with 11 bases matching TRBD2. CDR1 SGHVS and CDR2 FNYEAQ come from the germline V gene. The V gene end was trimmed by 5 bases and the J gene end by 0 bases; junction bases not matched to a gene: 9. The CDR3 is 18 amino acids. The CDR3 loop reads CASSAGTSGLNSYNEQFF. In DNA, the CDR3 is TGTGCCAGCAGCGCCGGGACTAGCGGCTTGAACTCCTACAATGAGCAGTTCTTC.

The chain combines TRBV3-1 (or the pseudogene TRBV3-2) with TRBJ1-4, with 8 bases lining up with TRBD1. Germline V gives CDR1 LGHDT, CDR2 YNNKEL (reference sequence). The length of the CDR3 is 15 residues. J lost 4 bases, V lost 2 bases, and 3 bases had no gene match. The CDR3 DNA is TGTGCCAGCAGCCAACGGACAGGGCGTAATGAAAAACTGTTTTTT. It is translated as CASSQRTGRNEKLFF.

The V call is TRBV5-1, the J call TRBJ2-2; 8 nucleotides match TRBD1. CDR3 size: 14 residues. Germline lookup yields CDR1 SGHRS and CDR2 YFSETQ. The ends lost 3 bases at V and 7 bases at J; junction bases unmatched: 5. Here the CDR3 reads CASSYGQGGGELFF. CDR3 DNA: TGCGCCAGCAGCTACGGACAGGGTGGCGGGGAGCTGTTTTTT.

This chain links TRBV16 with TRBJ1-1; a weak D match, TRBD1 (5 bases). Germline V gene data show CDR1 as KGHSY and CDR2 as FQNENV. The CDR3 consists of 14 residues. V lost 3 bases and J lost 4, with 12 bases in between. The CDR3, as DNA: TGTGCCAGCAGCCATGGGGCGCGGGGCACTGAAGCTTTCTTT. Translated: CASSHGARGTEAFF. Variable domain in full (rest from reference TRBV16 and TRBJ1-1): GEEVAQTPKHLVRGEGQKAKLYCAPIKGHSYVFWYQQVLKNEFKFLISFQNENVFDETGMPKERFSAKCLPNSPCSLEIQATKLEDSAVYFCASSHGARGTEAFFGQGTRLTVV.

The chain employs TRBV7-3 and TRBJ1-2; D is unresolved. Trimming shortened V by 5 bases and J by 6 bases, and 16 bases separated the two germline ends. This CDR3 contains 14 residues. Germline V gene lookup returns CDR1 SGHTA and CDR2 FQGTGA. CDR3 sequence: CASSLSGEGDGYTF. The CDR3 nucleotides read TGTGCCAGCAGCCTCAGTGGAGAAGGTGATGGCTACACCTTC.

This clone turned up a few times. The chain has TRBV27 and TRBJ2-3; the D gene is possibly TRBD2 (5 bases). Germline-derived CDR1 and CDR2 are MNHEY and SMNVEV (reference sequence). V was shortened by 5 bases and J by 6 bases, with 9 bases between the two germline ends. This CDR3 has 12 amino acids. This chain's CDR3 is CASSLGGDTQYF. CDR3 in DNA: TGTGCCAGCAGTCTAGGCGGGGATACGCAGTATTTT.